The 29 T cell receptor beta chains below were found in one sample sequenced in a study of T cells in Graves' hyperthyroidism and ophthalmopathy. Researchers took RNA transcripts and amplified the TCR beta CDR3 regions from them. In the first-round RT-PCR of the TCR CDR3, the HTBI primer set was used. One entry per CDR3 protein, called by TCRdb with MiXCR from the multiplex PCR reads. The sample lists roughly 160,000 distinct CDR3 sequences, 9.4% occurring once. Sequencing input: blood. These receptor sequences come from a woman between 18 and 30 years old with Graves' hyperthyroidism that later progressed to Graves' ophthalmopathy.

This clonotype occurred a few times. The chain employs TRBV6-1 and TRBJ1-1; TRBD1 agrees at 7 bases. Germline loops: CDR1 MNHNS, CDR2 SASEGT. The CDR3 covers 16 residues. V trimming: 5 bases; J trimming: 6 bases; junction bases outside the gene matches: 15. The CDR3 is CASSPSPGTVGAEAFF. The CDR3 DNA follows: TGTGCCAGCAGTCCATCCCCCGGGACAGTGGGGGCTGAAGCTTTCTTT.

This clonotype has just a few counts. The V call is TRBV7-8, the J call TRBJ2-3; no reliable D call. This CDR3 contains 16 residues. Germline V lookup: CDR1 SGHVS, CDR2 FQNEAQ. V gave up 5 bases and J gave up 1 base, with 16 bases separating them. As DNA, the CDR3 is TGTGCCAGCAGCCCCCGCAACATTGGAGGCACAGATACGCAGTATTTT. Amino acid sequence: CASSPRNIGGTDTQYF. Variable domain in full (rest from reference TRBV7-8 and TRBJ2-3): GAGVSQSPRYKVAKRGQDVALRCDPISGHVSLFWYQQALGQGPEFLTYFQNEAQLDKSGLPSDRFFAERPEGSVSTLKIQRTQQEDSAVYLCASSPRNIGGTDTQYFGPGTRLTVL.

In its sample, this clonotype was seen many times. The chain employs TRBV19 and TRBJ1-1, with 11 bases that match TRBD1. The V gene end was trimmed by 8 bases and the J gene end by 5 bases; junction bases not matched to a gene: 10. Germline V gene data show CDR1 as LNHDA and CDR2 as SQIVND (reference sequence). The CDR3 spans 15 residues. Here the CDR3 DNA reads TGTGCCAGTCACCGGGACAGGGGGATGGTTACTGAAGCTTTCTTT. Translating gives CASHRDRGMVTEAFF.

In this sample, this clonotype turned up many times. V usage is TRBV28 and J usage is TRBJ1-1; D is ambiguous. Trimming pared 4 bases from V and 6 bases from J, leaving 6 bases between. Germline loops: CDR1 MDHEN, CDR2 SYDVKM. The CDR3 runs 11 residues. Here the CDR3 DNA reads TGTGCCAGCAGTTCGGCCCCTGAAGCTTTCTTT. Residues: CASSSAPEAFF.

This clonotype was detected ten times or more. V is TRBV3-1 and J is TRBJ2-1; no reliable D call. CDR1 and CDR2 (germline): LGHDT, YNNKEL (reference sequence). V lost 1 base to trimming and J lost 8 bases, with 6 bases between them. The CDR3 contains 12 residues. The CDR3, as DNA: TGTGCCAGCAGCCAAGGGCCGGATGAGCAGTTCTTC. Amino acids: CASSQGPDEQFF.

This clonotype was seen repeatedly, ten times or more. The V call is TRBV12-3 or TRBV12-4, the J call TRBJ1-5, with a tentative D call TRBD1 (5 bases). CDR3 size: 15 residues. Deletions cut 4 bases from V and 2 bases from J, with 12 bases between. The CDR3 nucleotides are TGTGCCAGCAGTTGGGGGGTTGGGGGCAATCAGCCCCAGCATTTT. Translation gives CASSWGVGGNQPQHF.

This clonotype was seen more than once but under ten times. A much larger clonotype is one base distant, so this may be a read error. The chain recombines TRBV12-5 with TRBJ2-2, with TRBD1 matching over 10 bases. The V gene's germline CDR1 is LGHNT and CDR2 FRNRAP. The CDR3 extends over 19 amino acids. CDR3 nucleotides: TGTGCTAGTAGTTTGCTTCTTGGAGGGACAGGGGAAGGGACCGGGGAGCTGTTTTTT. It translates to CASSLLLGGTGEGTGELFF.

This clonotype was found many times. In DNA form, the CDR3 reads TGTGCCAGCAGCGAGGGGGCAGGGGCGAGTGGCTACACCTTC. This codes for CASSEGAGASGYTF. This chain joins TRBV25-1 and TRBJ1-2; TRBD1 matches 7 bases. The CDR3 is 14 amino acids. V lost 6 bases and J lost 7; bases outside the gene matches: 11. The germline CDR1 and CDR2 sequences are MGHDK and SYGVNS.

This clonotype was counted at least ten times. The rearrangement uses TRBV18 and TRBJ2-1; the match to TRBD1 covers 7 bases. Germline CDR1 is KGHSH and CDR2 is LQKENI. The length of the CDR3 is 15 residues. V was pared by 7 bases and J by 4 bases, with 10 bases of the junction left unmatched. CDR3 residues: CASLDQRGRYNEQFF. The CDR3 nucleotides read TGTGCCAGCTTGGACCAAAGGGGGCGGTACAATGAGCAGTTCTTC.

Notes on this clonotype: No conserved phenylalanine or tryptophan ends this CDR3, so it is likely a read error. The rearrangement joins TRBV28 to TRBJ2-7; tentative D call: TRBD2 (5 bases). The germline gives CDR1 MDHEN, CDR2 SYDVKM. V was trimmed by 5 bases and J by 4 bases, leaving 12 bases between them. The CDR3 length is 13 residues. In DNA, the CDR3 is TGTGCCAGCAGTCCGGGAACCCCGTACGAGCAGTACTGC. Residues: CASSPGTPYEQYC.

This clonotype was observed at least ten times. V and J are TRBV7-2 and TRBJ2-2, with D perhaps assigned TRBD1 or TRBD2 (5 bases each). Trimming took 4 bases from V and 7 from J, leaving 19 bases between them. CDR1 and CDR2 from the germline V gene are SGHTA and FQGNSA. CDR3 length equals 16 residues. CDR3 residues: CASSSIWDGVNGELFF. The DNA for the CDR3 is TGTGCCAGCAGCTCCATATGGGACGGAGTGAACGGGGAGCTGTTTTTT.

This clonotype was observed once. This chain connects TRBV11-1 to TRBJ2-1; 11 bases match TRBD2. This CDR3 has 15 residues. Germline V gene lookup returns CDR1 SGHAT and CDR2 FQDESV (reference sequence). The junction had 5 bases not matched to a gene; V was cut back by 5 bases and J by 5 bases. As DNA, the CDR3 is TGTGCCAGCAGCGCCGGGACTAGCGGACACAATGAGCAGTTCTTC. Translation gives CASSAGTSGHNEQFF.

This clonotype was counted many times. The chain is built from TRBV19 and TRBJ1-2; 8 bases are shared with TRBD1. V lost 5 bases and J lost 4; bases outside the gene matches: 9. The germline V gene encodes CDR1 LNHDA and CDR2 SQIVND (reference sequence). The CDR3 length is 15 residues. CDR3 coding DNA: TGTGCCAGTAGTCCGTTGGACAGGGAACTCTATGGCTACACCTTC. Amino acids: CASSPLDRELYGYTF.

This clonotype was seen ten or more times. This chain joins TRBV6-2 or TRBV6-3 and TRBJ2-7, with TRBD2 identical over 14 bases. CDR3 length: 17 amino acids. V shed 6 bases, J shed 2 bases, and the junction held 9 bases outside the gene matches. Per germline, CDR1 MNHEY and CDR2 SVGEGT. In DNA form, the CDR3 reads TGTGCCAGCAGCACCTTAGGACTAGCGGGAGGTACCTACGAGCAGTACTTC. Translating gives CASSTLGLAGGTYEQYF.

About this clonotype itself: This may stem from a read error, because a much larger clone lies one nucleotide away. The rearrangement uses TRBV3-1 and TRBJ1-4; a possible D gene is TRBD1 (6 bases). This CDR3 has 17 amino acids. The V end was cut by 4 bases, the J end by 8 bases, with 23 bases between. Germline-derived CDR1 and CDR2 are LGHDT and YNNKEL (reference sequence). DNA for the CDR3: TGTGCCAGCAGCCGAGGACGACAGGCCGACGCTAGGGAAAAACTGTTTTTT. It specifies CASSRGRQADAREKLFF.

The chain joins TRBV19 to TRBJ2-1; D is possibly TRBD2 (5 bases). The CDR3 has 15 residues. V gave up 6 bases and J gave up 0 bases, with 12 bases separating them. Germline V gene sequence: CDR1 LNHDA, CDR2 SQIVND (reference sequence). The CDR3 reads CASSPTISSYNEQFF. The CDR3 DNA sequence: TGTGCCAGTAGCCCGACTATAAGCTCCTACAATGAGCAGTTCTTC.

This clonotype was counted ten times or more. The J gene is TRBJ1-1, the V gene TRBV2; D is undetermined. Germline CDR1 reads SNHLY; CDR2 reads FYNNEI. Trimming removed 2 bases from V and 1 base from J, with 2 bases in between. This CDR3 comprises 12 residues. DNA for the CDR3: TGTGCCAGCAGTGAAAGGAACACTGAAGCTTTCTTT. Translated, it gives CASSERNTEAFF.

The chain couples TRBV4-1 to TRBJ1-2; a weak D match, TRBD1 (6 bases). The CDR3 extends over 13 amino acids. The V end lost 1 base, the J end lost 7 bases, and 10 bases lay between the germline ends. Germline V gives CDR1 MGHRA, CDR2 YSYEKL. The CDR3 region has the DNA TGCGCCAGCAGCCAAGGTTACAGGGTTGGCTACACCTTC. Its translation: CASSQGYRVGYTF.

This clonotype was seen many times. V is TRBV9 and J is TRBJ2-2; no definite D call. Germline CDR1 and CDR2: SGDLS and YYNGEE. The CDR3 is 15 amino acids. Trimming left V 0 bases short and J 2 bases short, with 8 bases between. This chain's CDR3 is CASSVGDINTGELFF. As DNA, the CDR3 is TGTGCCAGCAGCGTAGGTGATATCAACACCGGGGAGCTGTTTTTT.

J is TRBJ1-6 and V is TRBV30; D gene ambiguous. This CDR3 contains 14 residues. In germline, CDR1 is GTSNPN, CDR2 SVGIG (reference sequence). The CDR3 spells CAVQPGPYNSPLHF. CDR3 bases: TGTGCGGTGCAGCCAGGTCCCTATAATTCACCCCTCCACTTT.

This clonotype was seen many times. J is TRBJ2-3 and V is TRBV9; 15 bases agree with TRBD2. CDR3 length: 18 amino acids. The V gene end was trimmed by 3 bases and the J gene end by 0 bases; junction bases not matched to a gene: 5. The germline V gene has CDR1 SGDLS and CDR2 YYNGEE. CDR3 region: CASSARTSGGASTDTQYF. The CDR3 DNA reads TGTGCCAGCAGCGCCCGGACTAGCGGGGGGGCTAGCACAGATACGCAGTATTTT.

This clonotype was found many times. The chain carries TRBV20-1 and TRBJ1-1; 7 bases match TRBD1. Germline values: CDR1 DFQATT, CDR2 SNEGSKA (reference sequence). This CDR3 is 12 amino acids long. V lost 3 bases and J lost 7; bases outside the gene matches: 5. The CDR3 sequence: CSASQGGSEAFF. CDR3 in DNA: TGCAGTGCTAGTCAAGGGGGCAGTGAAGCTTTCTTT.

This clonotype was seen many times. The J gene is TRBJ2-1, the V gene TRBV20-1; 9 bases map to TRBD1. Germline CDR1 DFQATT, CDR2 SNEGSKA (reference sequence). The CDR3 totals 15 residues. With 2 bases clipped from V and 7 bases from J, the junction kept 9 bases outside the gene matches. CDR3 sequence (DNA): TGCAGTGCTAGAATTTGGGACAGGGATCTGAATGAGCAGTTCTTC. Protein sequence: CSARIWDRDLNEQFF.

This clonotype has just a few counts. This rearrangement joins TRBV11-2 to TRBJ2-7, with D possibly matching TRBD2 (6 bases). Deletions cut 3 bases from V and 6 bases from J, with 12 bases between. The CDR3 has 13 amino acids. Looked up from germline, CDR1 is SGHAT and CDR2 is FQNNGV. CDR3 nucleotides: TGTGCCAGCAGCTTGGGGGAGGTGGCCGAGCAGTACTTC. This codes for CASSLGEVAEQYF.

The CDR3 sequence: CASSLRRESGYTF. CDR3 bases: TGTGCCAGCAGCTTACGAAGGGAATCTGGCTACACCTTC. This sequence joins TRBV7-9 and TRBJ1-2; D is unresolved. The CDR3 has 13 amino acids. Germline CDR1 reads SEHNR; CDR2 reads FQNEAQ (reference sequence). Trimming removed 2 bases from V and 7 bases from J, with 11 bases in between. The variable domain in full, with the rest retrieved from reference TRBV7-9 and TRBJ1-2, is DTGVSQNPRHKITKRGQNVTFRCDPISEHNRLYWYRQTLGQGPEFLTYFQNEAQLEKSRLLSDRFSAERPKGSFSTLEIQRTEQGDSAMYLCASSLRRESGYTFGSGTRLTVV.

This clonotype was detected many times. This chain links TRBV10-2 with TRBJ1-4, with 11 bases aligning to TRBD1. The V gene's germline CDR1 is WSHSY and CDR2 SAAADI. The junction had 4 bases not matched to a gene; V was cut back by 3 bases and J by 7 bases. The CDR3 is made up of 15 amino acids. In DNA, the CDR3 is TGCGCCAGCAGTGACCCGGGACAGGGGGTTGAAAAACTGTTTTTT. As protein: CASSDPGQGVEKLFF.

This clonotype was counted many times. The V call is TRBV7-2, the J call TRBJ2-3, with D possibly TRBD2 on 5 matching bases. The CDR3 covers 15 residues. Germline values: CDR1 SGHTA, CDR2 FQGNSA. Trimming removed 1 base from V and 5 bases from J, with 13 bases in between. The chain's CDR3 is CASSLESLAGDTQYF. The CDR3, as DNA: TGTGCCAGCAGCTTAGAATCCCTAGCAGGAGATACGCAGTATTTT.

This clonotype occurred many times. The chain joins TRBV27 to TRBJ2-1, with D possibly being TRBD1 (6 bases). Germline CDR1 is MNHEY and CDR2 is SMNVEV (reference sequence). CDR3 size: 15 residues. Trimming removed 2 bases from V and 8 bases from J, with 16 bases in between. CDR3 loop: CASSLEQGGLDEQFF. The CDR3 DNA is TGTGCCAGCAGTTTAGAACAGGGTGGTCTCGATGAGCAGTTCTTC.

This clonotype was counted many times. The chain is built from TRBV20-1 and TRBJ2-1; perhaps TRBD1 as D (6 bases). Trimming pared 4 bases from V and 0 bases from J, leaving 13 bases between. Germline assignment: CDR1 DFQATT and CDR2 SNEGSKA (reference sequence). There are 15 residues in the CDR3. CDR3 protein: CSATRGVSSYNEQFF. Written as DNA, the CDR3 is TGCAGTGCTACCAGGGGCGTCAGCTCCTACAATGAGCAGTTCTTC.